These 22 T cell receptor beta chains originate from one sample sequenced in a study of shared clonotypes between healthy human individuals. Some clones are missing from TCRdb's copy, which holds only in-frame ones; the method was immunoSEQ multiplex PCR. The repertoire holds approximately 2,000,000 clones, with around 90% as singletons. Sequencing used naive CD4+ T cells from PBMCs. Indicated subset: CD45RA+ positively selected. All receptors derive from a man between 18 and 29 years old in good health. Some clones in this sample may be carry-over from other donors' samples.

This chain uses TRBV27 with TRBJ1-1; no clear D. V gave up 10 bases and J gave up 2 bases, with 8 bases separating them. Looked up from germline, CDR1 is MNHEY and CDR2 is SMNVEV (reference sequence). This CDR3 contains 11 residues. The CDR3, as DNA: TGTGCCACCAATTTTAACACTGAAGCTTTCTTT. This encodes CATNFNTEAFF.

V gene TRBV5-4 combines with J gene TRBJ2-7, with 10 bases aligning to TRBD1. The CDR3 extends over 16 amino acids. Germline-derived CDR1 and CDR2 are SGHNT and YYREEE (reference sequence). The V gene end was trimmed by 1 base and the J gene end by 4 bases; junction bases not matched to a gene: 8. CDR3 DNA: TGTGCCAGCAGCTTGCGACCGGGACAGGGGTTGTACGAGCAGTACTTC. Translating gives CASSLRPGQGLYEQYF.

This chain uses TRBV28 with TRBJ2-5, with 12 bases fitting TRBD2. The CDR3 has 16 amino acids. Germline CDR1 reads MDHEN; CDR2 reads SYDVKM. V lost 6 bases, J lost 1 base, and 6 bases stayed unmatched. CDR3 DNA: TGTGCCAGCAGCATTCCGGGACTAGCGGGCCAAGAGACCCAGTACTTC. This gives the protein CASSIPGLAGQETQYF.

The CDR3 sequence: CASSENRGGTEAFF. Here the CDR3 DNA reads TGTGCCAGCAGTGAGAACAGGGGTGGCACTGAAGCTTTCTTT. This sequence joins TRBV6-1 and TRBJ1-1; 7 nucleotides line up with TRBD1. Germline lookup yields CDR1 MNHNS and CDR2 SASEGT. This CDR3 has 14 residues. V lost 3 bases, J lost 4 bases, and 5 bases stayed unmatched.

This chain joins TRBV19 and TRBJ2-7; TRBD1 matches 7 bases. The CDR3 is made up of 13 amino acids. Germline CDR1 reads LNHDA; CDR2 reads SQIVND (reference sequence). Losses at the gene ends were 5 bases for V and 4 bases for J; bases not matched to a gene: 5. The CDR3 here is CASSSNRGYEQYF. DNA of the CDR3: TGTGCCAGTAGTTCGAACAGGGGATACGAGCAGTACTTC.

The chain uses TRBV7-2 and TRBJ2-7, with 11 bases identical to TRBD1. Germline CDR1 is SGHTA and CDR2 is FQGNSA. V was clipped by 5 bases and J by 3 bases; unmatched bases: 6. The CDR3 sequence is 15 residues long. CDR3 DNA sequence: TGTGCCAGCAGCCTCTCCGGGACAGGGGGCTACGAGCAGTACTTC. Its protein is CASSLSGTGGYEQYF.

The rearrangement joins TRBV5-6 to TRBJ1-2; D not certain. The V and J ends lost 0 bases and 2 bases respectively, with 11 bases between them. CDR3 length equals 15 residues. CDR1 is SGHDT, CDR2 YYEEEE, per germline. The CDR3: CASSLVGRMNYGYTF. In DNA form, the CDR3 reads TGTGCCAGCAGCTTGGTCGGCAGGATGAACTATGGCTACACCTTC.

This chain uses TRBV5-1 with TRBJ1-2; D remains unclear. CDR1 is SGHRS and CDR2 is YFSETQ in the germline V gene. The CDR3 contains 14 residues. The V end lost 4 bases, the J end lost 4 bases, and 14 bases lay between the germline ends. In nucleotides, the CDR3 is TGCGCCAGCAGCCAAGCAGGCGCCGGCTATGGCTACACCTTC. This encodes CASSQAGAGYGYTF.

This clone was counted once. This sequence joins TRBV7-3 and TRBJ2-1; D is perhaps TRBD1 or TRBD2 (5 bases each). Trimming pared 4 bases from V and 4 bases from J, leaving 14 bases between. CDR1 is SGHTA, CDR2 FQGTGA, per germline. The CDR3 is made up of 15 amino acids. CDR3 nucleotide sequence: TGTGCCAGCAGCTCCTTGGGGGAGAGTTACAATGAGCAGTTCTTC. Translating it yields CASSSLGESYNEQFF. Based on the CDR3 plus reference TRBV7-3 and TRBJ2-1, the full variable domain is GAGVSQTPSNKVTEKGKYVELRCDPISGHTALYWYRQSLGQGPEFLIYFQGTGAADDSGLPNDRFFAVRPEGSVSTLKIQRTERGDSAVYLCASSSLGESYNEQFFGPGTRLTVL.

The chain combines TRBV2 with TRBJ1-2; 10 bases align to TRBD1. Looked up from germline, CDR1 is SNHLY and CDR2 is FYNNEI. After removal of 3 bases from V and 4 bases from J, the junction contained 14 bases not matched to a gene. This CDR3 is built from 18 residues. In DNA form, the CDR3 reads TGTGCCAGCAGTGAGCGGGTTGGTGGACAGGGGGTTCCCTATGGCTACACCTTC. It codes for CASSERVGGQGVPYGYTF.

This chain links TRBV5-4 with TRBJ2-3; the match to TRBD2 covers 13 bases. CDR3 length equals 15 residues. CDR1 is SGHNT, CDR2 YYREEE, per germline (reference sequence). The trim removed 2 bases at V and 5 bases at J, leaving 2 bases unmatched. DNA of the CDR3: TGTGCCAGCAGCTTAGGACTAGCGGGAGTAGATACGCAGTATTTT. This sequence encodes CASSLGLAGVDTQYF.

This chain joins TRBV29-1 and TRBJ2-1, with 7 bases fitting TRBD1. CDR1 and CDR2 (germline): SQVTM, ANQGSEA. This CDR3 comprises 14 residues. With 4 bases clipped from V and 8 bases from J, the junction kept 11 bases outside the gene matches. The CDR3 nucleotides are TGCAGCGTTGCGTCCCAGGGGGTTCCCGATGAGCAGTTCTTC. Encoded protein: CSVASQGVPDEQFF.

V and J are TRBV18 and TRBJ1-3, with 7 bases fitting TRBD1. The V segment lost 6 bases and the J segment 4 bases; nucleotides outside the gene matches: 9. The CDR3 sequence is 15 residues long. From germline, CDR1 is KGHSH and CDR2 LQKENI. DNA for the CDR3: TGTGCCAGCTCCGAGAGACAGGGCCCAGGAAACACCATATATTTT. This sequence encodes CASSERQGPGNTIYF.

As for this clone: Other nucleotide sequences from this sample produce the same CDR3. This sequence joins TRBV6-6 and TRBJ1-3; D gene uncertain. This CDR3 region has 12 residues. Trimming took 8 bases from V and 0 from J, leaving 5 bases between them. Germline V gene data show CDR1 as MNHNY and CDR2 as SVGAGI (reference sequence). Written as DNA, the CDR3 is TGTGCCAGCCGGAGCTCTGGAAACACCATATATTTT. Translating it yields CASRSSGNTIYF.

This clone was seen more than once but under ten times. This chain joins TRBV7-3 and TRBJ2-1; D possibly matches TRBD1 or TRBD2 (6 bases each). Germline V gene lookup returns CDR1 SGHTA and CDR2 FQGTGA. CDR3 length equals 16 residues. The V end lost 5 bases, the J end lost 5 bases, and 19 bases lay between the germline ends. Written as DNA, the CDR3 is TGTGCCAGCAGCGCCTCGGGGGCCGGAGGCCACAATGAGCAGTTCTTC. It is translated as CASSASGAGGHNEQFF. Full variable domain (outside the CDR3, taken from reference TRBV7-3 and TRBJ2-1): GAGVSQTPSNKVTEKGKYVELRCDPISGHTALYWYRQSLGQGPEFLIYFQGTGAADDSGLPNDRFFAVRPEGSVSTLKIQRTERGDSAVYLCASSASGAGGHNEQFFGPGTRLTVL.

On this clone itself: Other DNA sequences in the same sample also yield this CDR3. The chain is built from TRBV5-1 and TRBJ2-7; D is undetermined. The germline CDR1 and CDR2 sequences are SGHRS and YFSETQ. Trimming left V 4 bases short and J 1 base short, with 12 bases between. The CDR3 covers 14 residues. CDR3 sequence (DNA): TGCGCCAGCAGCCCCTGGACGGATTCCTACGAGCAGTACTTC. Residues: CASSPWTDSYEQYF.

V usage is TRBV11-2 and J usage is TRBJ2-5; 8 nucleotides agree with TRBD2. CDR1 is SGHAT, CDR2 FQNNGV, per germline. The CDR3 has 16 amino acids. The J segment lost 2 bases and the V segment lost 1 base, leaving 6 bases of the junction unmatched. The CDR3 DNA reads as TGTGCCAGCAGCTTAGGGGTCGGCGGGAGGCAAGAGACCCAGTACTTC. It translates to CASSLGVGGRQETQYF.

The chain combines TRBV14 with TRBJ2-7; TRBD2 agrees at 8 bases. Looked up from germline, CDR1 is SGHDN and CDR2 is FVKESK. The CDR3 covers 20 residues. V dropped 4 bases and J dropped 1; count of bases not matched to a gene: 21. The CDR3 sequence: CASSPLRGAGAAVGSYEQYF. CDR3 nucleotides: TGTGCCAGCAGCCCTCTCCGTGGAGCGGGAGCGGCGGTGGGGTCCTACGAGCAGTACTTC.

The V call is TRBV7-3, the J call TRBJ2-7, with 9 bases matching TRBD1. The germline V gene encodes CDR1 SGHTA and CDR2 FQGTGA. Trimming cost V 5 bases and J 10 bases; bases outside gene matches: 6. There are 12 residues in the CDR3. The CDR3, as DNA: TGTGCCAGCAGCAACGGGACAGGGCCCCAGTACTTC. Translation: CASSNGTGPQYF.

CDR3 sequence: CASSQVVGLRGYTF. The CDR3 bases are TGTGCCAGCAGCCAAGTTGTGGGTCTAAGGGGCTACACCTTC. The chain employs TRBV14 and TRBJ1-2, with unresolved D. The ends were cut back, 1 base at V and 8 bases at J, with 14 bases in the middle. Germline values: CDR1 SGHDN, CDR2 FVKESK. The CDR3 totals 14 residues.

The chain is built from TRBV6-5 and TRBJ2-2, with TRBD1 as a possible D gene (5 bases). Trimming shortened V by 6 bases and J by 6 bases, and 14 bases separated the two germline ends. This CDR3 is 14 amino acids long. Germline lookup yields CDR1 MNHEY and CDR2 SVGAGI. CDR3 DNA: TGTGCCAGCAGAAACCACAGGTCCGCCGGGGAGCTGTTTTTT. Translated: CASRNHRSAGELFF.

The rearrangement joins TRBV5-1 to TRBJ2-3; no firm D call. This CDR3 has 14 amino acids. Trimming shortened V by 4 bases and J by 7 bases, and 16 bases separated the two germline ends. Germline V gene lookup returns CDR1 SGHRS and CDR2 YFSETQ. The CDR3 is CASSRLEGLNTQYF. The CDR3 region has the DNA TGCGCCAGCAGCCGGCTAGAAGGGCTCAATACGCAGTATTTT.